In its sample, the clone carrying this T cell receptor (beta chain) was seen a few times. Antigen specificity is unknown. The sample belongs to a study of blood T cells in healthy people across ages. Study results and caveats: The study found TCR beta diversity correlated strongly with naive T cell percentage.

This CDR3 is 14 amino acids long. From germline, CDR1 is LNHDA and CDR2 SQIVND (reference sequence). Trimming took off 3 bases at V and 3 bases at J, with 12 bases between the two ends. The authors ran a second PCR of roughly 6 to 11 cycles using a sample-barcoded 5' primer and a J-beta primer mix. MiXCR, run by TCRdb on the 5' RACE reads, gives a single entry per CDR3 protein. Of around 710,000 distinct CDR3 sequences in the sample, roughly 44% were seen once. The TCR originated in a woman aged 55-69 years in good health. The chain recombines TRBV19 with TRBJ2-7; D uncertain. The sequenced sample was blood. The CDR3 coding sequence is TGTGCCAGTAGTATGGGCAGTCAGAACTACGAGCAGTACTTC. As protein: CASSMGSQNYEQYF.